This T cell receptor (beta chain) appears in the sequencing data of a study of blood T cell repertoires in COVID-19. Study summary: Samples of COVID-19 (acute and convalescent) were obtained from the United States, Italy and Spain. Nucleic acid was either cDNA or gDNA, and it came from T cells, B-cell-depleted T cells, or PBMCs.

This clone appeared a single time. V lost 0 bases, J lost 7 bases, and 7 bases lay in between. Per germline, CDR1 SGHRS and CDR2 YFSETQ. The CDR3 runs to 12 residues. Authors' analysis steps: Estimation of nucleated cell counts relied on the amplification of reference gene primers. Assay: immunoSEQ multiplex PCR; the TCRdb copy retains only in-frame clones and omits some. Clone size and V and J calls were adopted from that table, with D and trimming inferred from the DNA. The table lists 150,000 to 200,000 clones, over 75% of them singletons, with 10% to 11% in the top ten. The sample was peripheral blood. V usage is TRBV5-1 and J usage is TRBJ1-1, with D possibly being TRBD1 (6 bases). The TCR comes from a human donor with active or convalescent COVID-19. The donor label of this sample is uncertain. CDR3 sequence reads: CASSLDRVEAFF. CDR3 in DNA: TGCGCCAGCAGCTTGGACAGGGTTGAAGCTTTCTTT. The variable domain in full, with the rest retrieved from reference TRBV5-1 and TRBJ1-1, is KAGVTQTPRYLIKTRGQQVTLSCSPISGHRSVSWYQQTPGQGLQFLFEYFSETQRNKGNFPGRFSGRQFSNSRSEMNVSTLELGDSALYLCASSLDRVEAFFGQGTRLTVV.